These 11 T cell receptor beta chains were all obtained from the same sample, sequenced in a study of cytomegalovirus exposure and HLA in healthy donors. Primers included in the PCR were 60 Vbeta and 13 Jbeta primers. The assay was immunoSEQ multiplex PCR, and TCRdb's table has in-frame clones only and misses some. The sample totals 150,000 or so clones. Sequencing was carried out using PBMCs. The receptors originated from a woman in her forties or fifties in good health and CMV-seronegative.

The chain is built from TRBV11-2 and TRBJ1-2; D is perhaps TRBD1 (5 bases). With 4 bases removed from V and 7 bases from J, the gap between germline ends came to 10 bases. Per the germline V gene, CDR1 is SGHAT and CDR2 is FQNNGV. The CDR3 has 12 residues. The CDR3 bases are TGTGCCAGCAGCTCGGGGGTTACTGGCTACACCTTC. It codes for CASSSGVTGYTF. Supplemented by reference TRBV11-2 and TRBJ1-2, the full variable domain reads EAGVAQSPRYKIIEKRQSVAFWCNPISGHATLYWYQQILGQGPKLLIQFQNNGVVDDSQLPKDRFSAERLKGVDSTLKIQPAKLEDSAVYLCASSSGVTGYTFGSGTRLTVV.

V is TRBV6-6 and J is TRBJ1-2; TRBD1 might be the D (5 bases). Germline assignment: CDR1 MNHNY and CDR2 SVGAGI (reference sequence). Trimming left V 5 bases short and J 3 bases short, with 10 bases between. This CDR3 is 13 amino acids long. The CDR3 protein is CASSPQVDYGYTF. DNA of the CDR3: TGTGCCAGCAGTCCACAGGTGGACTATGGCTACACCTTC.

The chain recombines TRBV9 with TRBJ1-5; weak D call: TRBD1 (5 bases). The CDR3 loop spans 15 amino acids. Germline V gives CDR1 SGDLS, CDR2 YYNGEE. The V and J ends lost 2 bases and 1 base respectively, with 10 bases between them. CDR3 protein: CASSVGGVSNQPQHF. The CDR3 DNA follows: TGTGCCAGCAGCGTGGGAGGGGTCAGCAATCAGCCCCAGCATTTT.

The chain links TRBV27 to TRBJ2-7; 11 nucleotides align to TRBD2. The junction had 8 bases not matched to a gene; V was cut back by 7 bases and J by 0 bases. This CDR3 comprises 16 residues. The germline CDR1 and CDR2 sequences are MNHEY and SMNVEV (reference sequence). The chain's CDR3 is CASILAGEPSSYEQYF. The CDR3 DNA sequence: TGTGCCAGCATACTAGCGGGAGAGCCCTCCTCCTACGAGCAGTACTTC.

The chain carries TRBV30 and TRBJ2-5; 11 nucleotides match TRBD1. TRBJ2-7 explains the end of the DNA better; the J call may be wrong. CDR1 GTSNPN and CDR2 SVGIG come from the germline V gene (reference sequence). The CDR3 has 14 residues. The CDR3 sequence is CAWKGQGAHHEQYF. The CDR3, as DNA: TGTGCCTGGAAAGGACAGGGGGCACACCACGAGCAGTACTTC.

V gene TRBV9 combines with J gene TRBJ2-1; tentative D call: TRBD1 (5 bases). The CDR3 runs 15 residues. Germline V gene data show CDR1 as SGDLS and CDR2 as YYNGEE. Trimming cost V 2 bases and J 0 bases, with 9 bases left between them. The CDR3 loop is CASSVGRGSYNEQFF. For the CDR3, the DNA is TGTGCCAGCAGCGTCGGAAGGGGCTCCTACAATGAGCAGTTCTTC.

V and J are TRBV7-8 and TRBJ1-5; TRBD1 agrees at 8 bases. The germline CDR1 and CDR2 sequences are SGHVS and FQNEAQ. With 2 bases clipped from V and 0 bases from J, the junction kept 3 bases outside the gene matches. CDR3 size: 16 residues. Written as DNA, the CDR3 is TGTGCCAGCAGCTTAAGGGACAGGCTTAGCAATCAGCCCCAGCATTTT. Its protein product is CASSLRDRLSNQPQHF.

The CDR3 spells CASSLGVGEGLEQYF. The CDR3 bases are TGCGCCAGCAGCTTGGGGGTCGGGGAGGGGCTCGAGCAGTACTTC. The chain carries TRBV5-1 and TRBJ2-7, with 7 bases lining up with TRBD2. The V and J ends lost 0 bases and 6 bases, in that order; junction bases with no gene match: 9. The CDR3 is 15 residues long. Germline V gene sequence: CDR1 SGHRS, CDR2 YFSETQ.

V usage is TRBV20-1 and J usage is TRBJ2-7, with D unresolved. V shed 4 bases and J shed 6 bases, with 10 bases lying between them. CDR1 and CDR2 (germline): DFQATT, SNEGSKA (reference sequence). This CDR3 has 11 amino acids. CDR3 sequence (DNA): TGCAGTGCTACCATATTCGGCGAGCAGTACTTC. This sequence encodes CSATIFGEQYF.

V usage is TRBV5-5 and J usage is TRBJ2-4; 8 bases are a match to TRBD2. This CDR3 has 15 residues. The ends lost 4 bases at V and 8 bases at J; junction bases unmatched: 11. The V gene's germline CDR1 is SGHKS and CDR2 YYEKEE (reference sequence). CDR3 bases: TGTGCCAGCAGCCTTCAGGCCGGGGGGGAGGACATTCAGTACTTC. Its translation: CASSLQAGGEDIQYF.

CDR3 protein: CASSSPTGQPQHF. CDR3 DNA: TGTGCCAGCAGTTCCCCCACAGGTCAGCCCCAGCATTTT. The chain recombines TRBV28 with TRBJ1-5; D possibly corresponds to TRBD1 (5 bases). CDR1 is MDHEN, CDR2 SYDVKM, per germline. Trimming shortened V by 4 bases and J by 6 bases, and 10 bases separated the two germline ends. There are 13 residues in the CDR3.